This T cell receptor (beta chain) came from a study of CXCR3-negative and CXCR3-positive naive CD8 T cells. Germline V CDR1 and CDR2: MNHEY, SMNVEV (reference sequence). This CDR3 contains 13 residues. Study observations and caveats: Naive CXCR3-positive cells had TRB CDR3s more hydrophobic than those of CXCR3-negative naive cells. Memory cells differed in TRBV-TRBJ usage, but naive CXCR3-negative and CXCR3-positive cells had similar usage.

By frequency, this clonotype is medium-sized. Its target is unknown. Naive CD8+ T cells displayed a CD45RO-CCR7+CD27+CD95- phenotype. 5' RACE that incorporated UMI labels was used to prepare the TRB cDNA libraries. Each CDR3 protein gets one entry in TCRdb, which reprocessed the 5' RACE reads and gives no DNA. This table lists over 20,000 distinct CDR3 sequences. What was sequenced was naive CXCR3- CD8+ T cells from blood. As for subset: CD45RO-CCR7+CD27+CD95- naive CD8+ T cells lacking CXCR3 (TNR3-). The V call is TRBV27, the J call TRBJ2-7; the D gene TCRdb calls, TRBD1, cannot be checked with no DNA. The clonotype was recovered from a human donor in good health. Some clones in this sample may be carry-over from other donors' samples. The CDR3 loop reads CASSFGDGYEQYF.